A single sample gave rise to the 10 T cell receptor beta chains below, sequenced in a study of cytomegalovirus exposure and HLA in healthy donors. Researchers ran the PCR with 60 Vbeta and 13 Jbeta primers. Sequenced by immunoSEQ multiplex PCR; TCRdb stores in-frame clones only, minus some. The sample lists 120,000 or so clones; 70% to 80% were seen once. The specimen sequenced was PBMCs. Receptor source: a man aged 40-49 years in good health and CMV-seropositive.

This clone showed up just a few times. The V call is TRBV7-8, the J call TRBJ1-1; tentatively, D is TRBD1 (6 bases). Trimming cost V 5 bases and J 2 bases, with 15 bases left between them. Germline loops: CDR1 SGHVS, CDR2 FQNEAQ. CDR3 length: 15 amino acids. CDR3 residues: CASSPSDRRNTEAFF. In nucleotides, the CDR3 is TGTGCCAGCAGCCCGTCTGACAGGCGTAACACTGAAGCTTTCTTT.

This clone came up a few times. The chain recombines TRBV7-2 with TRBJ2-3; TRBD2 aligns across 14 bases. The CDR3 length is 16 residues. V shed 5 bases and J 6 bases; nucleotides not matched to a gene: 7. Per the germline V gene, CDR1 is SGHTA and CDR2 is FQGNSA. The CDR3 DNA is TGTGCCAGCAGCCAGAGACTAGCGGGAGGGTTGGATACGCAGTATTTT. Translating it yields CASSQRLAGGLDTQYF.

For this clone: Within the sample, other DNA sequences also encode this same CDR3. The CDR3 is CASSLASTGELFF. CDR3 coding DNA: TGTGCCAGCAGCTTAGCTTCCACCGGGGAGCTGTTTTTT. V is TRBV11-3 and J is TRBJ2-2, with no clear D. There are 13 residues in the CDR3. Trimming removed 1 base at V and 4 bases at J, with 4 bases between. CDR1 SGHNT and CDR2 YENEEA come from the germline V gene.

The chain joins TRBV5-6 to TRBJ1-4; D gene uncertain. CDR3 length: 12 residues. Trimming took off 3 bases at V and 4 bases at J, with 4 bases between the two ends. CDR1 is SGHDT, CDR2 YYEEEE, per germline. CDR3 DNA sequence: TGTGCCAGCAGCTCGGGTAATGAAAAACTGTTTTTT. Protein sequence: CASSSGNEKLFF.

V is TRBV2 and J is TRBJ2-5; TRBD1 might be the D (6 bases). V was cut by 11 bases and J by 4 bases, with 14 bases left in between. The length of the CDR3 is 12 residues. The germline gives CDR1 SNHLY, CDR2 FYNNEI. The CDR3 nucleotides read TGTGCCCGTCGGACAGTCGGAGAGACCCAGTACTTC. Translated, it gives CARRTVGETQYF.

This sequence joins TRBV27 and TRBJ2-7; 10 positions agree with TRBD1. Losses at the gene ends were 5 bases for V and 2 bases for J; bases not matched to a gene: 9. This CDR3 is built from 16 residues. Germline lookup yields CDR1 MNHEY and CDR2 SMNVEV (reference sequence). The chain's CDR3 is CASSTRQGAMAYEQYF. DNA for the CDR3: TGTGCCAGCAGTACCCGACAGGGGGCAATGGCCTACGAGCAGTACTTC.

The DNA of the CDR3 is TGCGCCAGCAGCCAAGAACTTGCAGGGGGGATAGATGGCTACACCTTC. Encoded protein: CASSQELAGGIDGYTF. The J gene is TRBJ1-2, the V gene TRBV4-3; 7 nucleotides agree with TRBD1. The V segment lost 0 bases and the J segment 6 bases; nucleotides outside the gene matches: 10. CDR3 length: 16 amino acids. The germline gives CDR1 LGHNA, CDR2 YSLEER.

The gene calls are TRBV25-1 and TRBJ2-2, with 8 bases lining up with TRBD1. The CDR3 covers 15 residues. V lost 5 bases and J lost 4; bases outside the gene matches: 6. The germline V gene encodes CDR1 MGHDK and CDR2 SYGVNS. The CDR3 sequence is CASSPTTGATGELFF. The CDR3 DNA reads TGTGCCAGCAGTCCCACGACAGGGGCCACCGGGGAGCTGTTTTTT. The variable domain in full, with the rest retrieved from reference TRBV25-1 and TRBJ2-2, is EADIYQTPRYLVIGTGKKITLECSQTMGHDKMYWYQQDPGMELHLIHYSYGVNSTEKGDLSSESTVSRIRTEHFPLTLESARPSHTSQYLCASSPTTGATGELFFGEGSRLTVL.

As to this clone: Other DNA sequences in this specimen translate into the identical CDR3. This chain joins TRBV9 and TRBJ2-2; 8 nucleotides line up with TRBD2. The length of the CDR3 is 16 residues. V shed 0 bases and J 1 base; nucleotides not matched to a gene: 2. From germline, CDR1 is SGDLS and CDR2 YYNGEE. As DNA, the CDR3 is TGTGCCAGCAGCGTAGAGGCGGGAGGGAACACCGGGGAGCTGTTTTTT. It yields the protein CASSVEAGGNTGELFF.

V usage is TRBV28 and J usage is TRBJ2-5; D is perhaps TRBD2 (6 bases). Between the trimmed V and J ends, which lost 4 bases and 2 bases, there was a span of 17 bases. CDR1 and CDR2 from the germline V gene are MDHEN and SYDVKM. The CDR3 spans 16 residues. The CDR3 is CASSSRGGIVQETQYF. The CDR3 DNA sequence: TGTGCCAGCAGTTCTCGGGGCGGGATCGTTCAAGAGACCCAGTACTTC. Full variable domain (missing parts from reference TRBV28 and TRBJ2-5): DVKVTQSSRYLVKRTGEKVFLECVQDMDHENMFWYRQDPGLGLRLIYFSYDVKMKEKGDIPEGYSVSREKKERFSLILESASTNQTSMYLCASSSRGGIVQETQYFGPGTRLLVL.